The 12 T cell receptor beta chains below were found in one sample sequenced in a study of Ad26.COV2.S vaccination and SARS-CoV-2 variants. The method was immunoSEQ multiplex PCR; TCRdb's version includes in-frame clones alone and lacks a portion of them. The sample includes 350,000 to 450,000 clones, roughly 87% of them seen just once. Noted treatment: about 20 received Ad26.COV2.S at low or high dose, single or two shots; about 5 received placebo; per-sample allocation not given. Sampling was performed 63 days after the first vaccine or placebo injection. The material sequenced was peripheral blood, taken in a trial of Ad26.COV2.S vaccine versus placebo. The receptor source for this set is a person between 18 and 59 years old who received the Ad26.COV2.S COVID-19 vaccine or a placebo.

The chain joins TRBV2 to TRBJ1-2; unclear D gene. V lost 1 base and J 5 bases, leaving 14 bases between the germline ends. The CDR3 runs to 15 residues. CDR1 is SNHLY and CDR2 is FYNNEI in the germline V gene. The CDR3 nucleotides read TGTGCCAGCAGTGAAGGCGGCGCTCAGACATATGGCTACACCTTC. The encoded protein is CASSEGGAQTYGYTF.

The chain combines TRBV21-1 with TRBJ2-2; the table's D gene call, TRBD1, was not cross checked with the DNA. TRBV21-1 is assigned pseudogene status. The CDR3 runs 18 residues. The CDR3 region is CASSKVGRTGRDTGELFF. CDR3 in DNA: TGTGCCAGCAGCAAAGTTGGGAGGACAGGCCGTGACACCGGGGAGCTGTTTTTT.

The CDR3 coding sequence is TGTGCCAGCTCTCGAGTACAGGGAAGGAGATACAATGAGCAGTTCTTC. It translates to CASSRVQGRRYNEQFF. This rearrangement joins TRBV18 to TRBJ2-1, with a weak D call TRBD1 (6 bases). V lost 6 bases, J lost 4 bases, and 19 bases lay in between. Germline V gene sequence: CDR1 KGHSH, CDR2 LQKENI. The CDR3 covers 16 residues.

The chain is built from TRBV27 and TRBJ1-2; weak D call: TRBD1 (6 bases). Trimming left V 2 bases short and J 5 bases short, with 15 bases between. Germline V gives CDR1 MNHEY, CDR2 SMNVEV (reference sequence). The CDR3 runs 15 residues. CDR3 DNA: TGTGCCAGCAGTTTAAGAGGCAGGGGAAAATATGGCTACACCTTC. It codes for CASSLRGRGKYGYTF.

This chain uses TRBV5-6 with TRBJ1-5; maybe TRBD1 (5 bases). V lost 3 bases and J 4 bases, leaving 8 bases between the germline ends. This CDR3 is 13 amino acids long. CDR1 is SGHDT and CDR2 is YYEEEE in the germline V gene. CDR3 residues: CASSSEGNQPQHF. CDR3 in DNA: TGTGCCAGCAGCTCCGAGGGGAATCAGCCCCAGCATTTT.

The chain joins TRBV29-1 to TRBJ1-1; possibly TRBD1 for D (6 bases). Trimming removed 7 bases from V and 0 bases from J, with 12 bases in between. Germline CDR1 SQVTM, CDR2 ANQGSEA. CDR3 length: 13 amino acids. In DNA, the CDR3 is TGCAGCGAGACTACAGGGATGAACACTGAAGCTTTCTTT. This sequence encodes CSETTGMNTEAFF.

V is TRBV21-1 and J is TRBJ1-1. TRBV21-1 is designated a pseudogene. The CDR3 runs 19 residues. The CDR3 nucleotides read TGTGCCAGCAGCAAAGCCCGATCCGGGAGGGGTAACGGGAACACTGAAGCTTTCTTT. Protein: CASSKARSGRGNGNTEAFF.

The chain couples TRBV9 to TRBJ1-6; weak D call: TRBD1 (5 bases). Trimming pared 4 bases from V and 9 bases from J, leaving 17 bases between. This CDR3 region has 15 residues. CDR1 SGDLS and CDR2 YYNGEE come from the germline V gene. The CDR3 DNA reads TGTGCCAGCAGCCGGGGCGGAGGGGCGGGTTCACCCCTCCACTTT. Translation: CASSRGGGAGSPLHF.

V usage is TRBV19 and J usage is TRBJ1-5; D not resolved. Trimming took 5 bases from V and 4 from J, leaving 12 bases between them. The CDR3 length is 14 residues. The germline V gene has CDR1 LNHDA and CDR2 SQIVND (reference sequence). CDR3 protein: CASSALLKNQPQHF. CDR3 in DNA: TGTGCCAGTAGTGCCCTCCTGAAGAATCAGCCCCAGCATTTT.

The chain uses TRBV19 and TRBJ2-1; 9 positions match TRBD2. The CDR3 has 16 amino acids. Germline trimming cut 3 bases from V and 0 bases from J; bases unmatched to any gene: 3. Per the germline V gene, CDR1 is LNHDA and CDR2 is SQIVND (reference sequence). CDR3 loop: CASSIGSGSSYNEQFF. The CDR3, as DNA: TGTGCCAGTAGTATTGGTAGCGGGAGCTCCTACAATGAGCAGTTCTTC.

There are a few counts of this clone. This chain joins TRBV6-5 and TRBJ1-2, with D perhaps TRBD1 (5 bases). Per the germline V gene, CDR1 is MNHEY and CDR2 is SVGAGI. The CDR3 is made up of 13 amino acids. With 5 bases removed from V and 2 bases from J, the gap between germline ends came to 9 bases. This CDR3 reads CASSRDHNYGYTF. DNA of the CDR3: TGTGCCAGCAGTCGGGACCACAACTATGGCTACACCTTC.

The chain recombines TRBV10-3 with TRBJ2-7, with D perhaps assigned TRBD1 or TRBD2 (5 bases each). Per the germline V gene, CDR1 is ENHRY and CDR2 is SYGVKD. V dropped 3 bases and J dropped 2 bases, with 20 bases sitting between them. The CDR3 has 17 residues. This chain's CDR3 is CAISDPRQSPGTYEQYF. CDR3 bases: TGTGCCATCAGTGACCCCCGACAGTCACCCGGGACCTACGAGCAGTACTTC.